This record covers a single T cell receptor beta chain. What it recognizes is unknown. This sample is drawn from a study of T cells in Graves' hyperthyroidism and ophthalmopathy. It was RNA transcripts that yielded the amplified TCR beta CDR3 regions. Researchers ran a first-round RT-PCR on the TCR CDR3 using the HTBI primer set. MiXCR, applied by TCRdb to the multiplex PCR reads, yields one record per CDR3 protein. The sample lists about 270,000 distinct CDR3 sequences; about 16% were seen once. With 4 bases clipped from V and 2 bases from J, the junction kept 10 bases outside the gene matches. Germline CDR1 SGHRS, CDR2 YFSETQ. The CDR3 runs to 17 residues. Findings and limits, study-wide: Model-based prediction identified ophthalmopathy a median roughly 6.1 months prior to its onset.

The TCR originated in a woman aged 50 to 60 with Graves' hyperthyroidism that later progressed to Graves' ophthalmopathy. The chain has TRBV5-1 and TRBJ1-3, with 9 nucleotides matching TRBD1. Sequencing input: blood. CDR3 residues: CASSPVPGQGTGNTIYF. CDR3 sequence (DNA): TGCGCCAGCAGCCCGGTGCCGGGACAGGGAACTGGAAACACCATATATTTT.